The 22 T cell receptor beta chains reported below all come from one sample, sequenced in a study of T cell responses to AZD1222 COVID-19 vaccine. Profiling relied on immunoSEQ multiplex PCR, and the TCRdb table lists in-frame clones only, not all of them. Here the sample spans tens of thousands of clones, approximately 85% being singletons. The specimen was peripheral blood, collected 28 days after the second AZD1222 dose. The receptors were sampled from an adult who received the AZD1222 COVID-19 vaccine.

V gene TRBV19 combines with J gene TRBJ1-2; TRBD1 agrees at 7 bases. Unmatched junction bases numbered 10, after V lost 8 bases and J lost 1 base. CDR3 length equals 15 residues. Germline loops: CDR1 LNHDA, CDR2 SQIVND (reference sequence). The CDR3 loop is CASGRVGGDNYGYTF. The CDR3 DNA follows: TGTGCCAGTGGTCGCGTAGGGGGCGATAACTATGGCTACACCTTC.

This clone has ten or more counts. Other DNA sequences of this sample code for an identical CDR3. The chain combines TRBV18 with TRBJ1-6, with D possibly being TRBD1 (5 bases). Germline CDR1 reads KGHSH; CDR2 reads LQKENI. The CDR3 consists of 14 residues. Deletions cut 2 bases from V and 7 bases from J, with 9 bases between. The CDR3 nucleotides read TGTGCCAGCTCACCAGGGACGGGGAATTCACCCCTCCACTTT. Residues: CASSPGTGNSPLHF.

J is TRBJ2-7 and V is TRBV19, with TRBD2 matching 10 bases. CDR1 and CDR2 from the germline V gene are LNHDA and SQIVND (reference sequence). Trimming at V came to 6 bases and at J to 4 bases, leaving 6 bases not matched to a gene. The CDR3 is made up of 14 amino acids. Here the CDR3 DNA reads TGTGCCAGTAGATTAGCGGGAGGAAGTTACGAGCAGTACTTC. The encoded protein is CASRLAGGSYEQYF.

V and J are TRBV4-2 and TRBJ2-3, with D possibly matching TRBD2 (5 bases). V lost 0 bases to trimming and J lost 4 bases, with 14 bases between them. CDR3 size: 16 residues. From germline, CDR1 is LGHNA and CDR2 YNFKEQ. DNA of the CDR3: TGTGCCAGCAGCCAAGATGGAACTAGAAGGTCAGATACGCAGTATTTT. This codes for CASSQDGTRRSDTQYF.

The chain recombines TRBV19 with TRBJ1-5, with D unclear. This CDR3 has 13 residues. V shed 5 bases and J shed 6 bases, with 11 bases lying between them. The V gene's germline CDR1 is LNHDA and CDR2 SQIVND (reference sequence). CDR3 residues: CASSPLGSQPQHF. CDR3 DNA sequence: TGTGCCAGTAGTCCACTGGGGAGTCAGCCCCAGCATTTT.

Only one count was recorded for this clone. V gene TRBV5-1 combines with J gene TRBJ2-6; TRBD1 is a possible D gene (6 bases). Germline V gene lookup returns CDR1 SGHRS and CDR2 YFSETQ. V was cut by 3 bases and J by 4 bases, with 20 bases left in between. The CDR3 has 18 residues. This CDR3 is CASSSTRDTFKGANVLTF. CDR3 in DNA: TGCGCCAGCAGCTCGACCCGGGACACTTTTAAGGGGGCCAACGTCCTGACTTTC.

The chain employs TRBV7-8 and TRBJ2-2; TRBD2 might be the D (5 bases). The CDR3 extends over 15 amino acids. The V and J ends lost 1 base and 9 bases respectively, with 15 bases between them. The germline V gene encodes CDR1 SGHVS and CDR2 FQNEAQ. CDR3 DNA sequence: TGTGCCAGCAGCTTAGGGGCTCCGGGATCCAGGGAGCTGTTTTTT. It translates to CASSLGAPGSRELFF.

This chain links TRBV7-2 with TRBJ1-4; no clear D. The CDR3 sequence is 13 residues long. Per the germline V gene, CDR1 is SGHTA and CDR2 is FQGNSA. The germline V and J ends were trimmed by 4 bases and 5 bases, with 8 bases remaining between them. This CDR3 is CASSSGGNEKLFF. Here the CDR3 DNA reads TGTGCCAGCAGCTCAGGAGGGAATGAAAAACTGTTTTTT.

The chain carries TRBV20-1 and TRBJ2-3; D unclear. The CDR3 is 10 residues long. With 5 bases removed from V and 5 bases from J, the gap between germline ends came to 5 bases. The germline V gene has CDR1 DFQATT and CDR2 SNEGSKA (reference sequence). The CDR3 is CSAGIDTQYF. The DNA of the CDR3 is TGCAGTGCTGGCATAGATACGCAGTATTTT.

V gene TRBV9 combines with J gene TRBJ2-1; D might be TRBD2 (5 bases). V was cut by 4 bases and J by 5 bases, with 10 bases left in between. The germline V gene has CDR1 SGDLS and CDR2 YYNGEE. The CDR3 consists of 13 residues. As DNA, the CDR3 is TGTGCCAGCAGCTCTAGCCTTCACAATGAGCAGTTCTTC. This codes for CASSSSLHNEQFF.

The V and J genes are TRBV4-1 and TRBJ2-2, with no clear D. The V gene's germline CDR1 is MGHRA and CDR2 YSYEKL. V lost 0 bases and J lost 3, with 8 bases in between. The CDR3 spans 15 residues. The CDR3 protein is CASSQDRAYTGELFF. The CDR3 bases are TGCGCCAGCAGCCAAGATCGAGCGTACACCGGGGAGCTGTTTTTT.

The V gene is TRBV4-3, the J gene TRBJ2-2, with D tentatively TRBD2 (6 bases). Germline CDR1 and CDR2: LGHNA and YSLEER. The germline V and J ends were trimmed by 0 bases and 4 bases, with 9 bases remaining between them. The CDR3 has 15 amino acids. CDR3 in amino acids: CASSQEGGITGELFF. In nucleotides, the CDR3 is TGCGCCAGCAGCCAAGAGGGGGGAATCACCGGGGAGCTGTTTTTT.

This rearrangement joins TRBV10-3 to TRBJ2-2; 8 positions match TRBD1. Trimming at V came to 6 bases and at J to 4 bases, leaving 4 bases not matched to a gene. CDR3 size: 14 residues. The germline V gene has CDR1 ENHRY and CDR2 SYGVKD. CDR3 amino acids: CAIRGQEATGELFF. The CDR3 DNA is TGTGCCATCAGGGGACAGGAGGCCACCGGGGAGCTGTTTTTT.

This clone came up once. The chain employs TRBV9 and TRBJ1-4; D not certain. Germline V lookup: CDR1 SGDLS, CDR2 YYNGEE. This CDR3 has 15 residues. Deletions cut 0 bases from V and 2 bases from J, with 8 bases between. CDR3 residues: CASSVGVVTNEKLFF. The DNA of the CDR3 is TGTGCCAGCAGCGTAGGGGTCGTTACTAATGAAAAACTGTTTTTT.

The rearrangement joins TRBV19 to TRBJ1-2, with D possibly TRBD1 on 6 matching bases. Trimming cost V 6 bases and J 2 bases, with 13 bases left between them. This CDR3 has 14 residues. Germline V gene data show CDR1 as LNHDA and CDR2 as SQIVND (reference sequence). CDR3 amino acids: CASRYNRVNYGYTF. The CDR3 bases are TGTGCCAGTAGATATAACAGGGTCAACTATGGCTACACCTTC.

The chain uses TRBV27 and TRBJ2-3, with TRBD2 identical over 7 bases. Germline CDR1 MNHEY, CDR2 SMNVEV (reference sequence). This CDR3 contains 15 residues. V gave up 5 bases and J gave up 0 bases; unmatched junction bases: 5. DNA for the CDR3: TGTGCCAGCAGTCAAAGCGGGACTAGCACAGATACGCAGTATTTT. It is translated as CASSQSGTSTDTQYF.

J is TRBJ2-3 and V is TRBV30; 7 nucleotides align to TRBD1. The J segment lost 2 bases and the V segment lost 8 bases, leaving 10 bases of the junction unmatched. CDR1 is GTSNPN, CDR2 SVGIG, per germline (reference sequence). This CDR3 has 14 amino acids. The DNA of the CDR3 is TGTGCCCGAGGGACAGCTCGATACACAGATACGCAGTATTTT. Its protein product is CARGTARYTDTQYF.

The chain employs TRBV2 and TRBJ1-2, with TRBD1 as a possible D gene (5 bases). The germline CDR1 and CDR2 sequences are SNHLY and FYNNEI. Trimming shortened V by 4 bases and J by 4 bases, and 10 bases separated the two germline ends. This CDR3 contains 13 residues. CDR3: CASSVTAPYGYTF. CDR3 sequence (DNA): TGTGCCAGCAGTGTGACAGCTCCCTATGGCTACACCTTC.

The gene calls are TRBV2 and TRBJ1-6; no clear D gene. Trimming left V 8 bases short and J 7 bases short, with 15 bases between. The CDR3 has 14 residues. Germline V gene lookup returns CDR1 SNHLY and CDR2 FYNNEI. The CDR3 sequence is CASELRVINSPLHF. CDR3 in DNA: TGTGCCAGCGAGCTCCGGGTCATAAATTCACCCCTCCACTTT.

The gene calls are TRBV29-1 and TRBJ1-2; 8 positions match TRBD1. Trimming at V came to 7 bases and at J to 7 bases, leaving 8 bases not matched to a gene. The length of the CDR3 is 12 residues. Per the germline V gene, CDR1 is SQVTM and CDR2 is ANQGSEA. CDR3 coding DNA: TGCAGCGCATCCGGACAGGGTGTTGGCTACACCTTC. Its translation: CSASGQGVGYTF. Drawing the rest from reference TRBV29-1 and TRBJ1-2, the complete variable domain is SAVISQKPSRDICQRGTSLTIQCQVDSQVTMMFWYRQQPGQSLTLIATANQGSEATYESGFVIDKFPISRPNLTFSTLTVSNMSPEDSSIYLCSASGQGVGYTFGSGTRLTVV.

The V gene is TRBV5-1, the J gene TRBJ1-1; the match to TRBD1 covers 11 bases. The V and J ends lost 4 bases and 6 bases, in that order; junction bases with no gene match: 8. Germline CDR1 and CDR2: SGHRS and YFSETQ. The CDR3 contains 15 residues. The CDR3 spells CASSITPGQGAEAFF. The CDR3 nucleotides read TGCGCCAGCAGCATTACACCGGGACAGGGGGCTGAAGCTTTCTTT.

The chain carries TRBV29-1 and TRBJ1-5; possibly TRBD1 for D (6 bases). There are 13 residues in the CDR3. Per germline, CDR1 SQVTM and CDR2 ANQGSEA. Trimming shortened V by 4 bases and J by 4 bases, and 11 bases separated the two germline ends. The CDR3 DNA reads TGCAGCGTTGCGGGGGCGGCAAATCAGCCCCAGCATTTT. Translation gives CSVAGAANQPQHF.